Presented here are 2 T cell receptor beta chains from one specimen sequenced in a study of Graves' ophthalmopathy and Graves' hyperthyroidism. CDR3 regions of TCR beta were amplified from RNA transcripts. RT-PCR was first run with HTBI primers, then multiplex PCR in a second round. TCRdb re-called the multiplex PCR reads through MiXCR, storing one row per CDR3 protein. The repertoire holds hundreds of thousands of distinct CDR3 sequences, with over 20% as singletons. The source material was peripheral blood. These receptors were obtained from a young woman with stable Graves' hyperthyroidism. Some clones in this sample may be carry-over from other donors' samples.

This clonotype was found many times. J is TRBJ1-1 and V is TRBV9; D gene uncertain. CDR3 length equals 14 residues. Trimming took off 0 bases at V and 2 bases at J, with 8 bases between the two ends. CDR1 SGDLS and CDR2 YYNGEE come from the germline V gene. Here the CDR3 DNA reads TGTGCCAGCAGCGTAGTAGGATCAAACACTGAAGCTTTCTTT. Translating gives CASSVVGSNTEAFF.

At least ten counts were recorded for this clonotype. The CDR3 coding sequence is TGTGCCAGCAGTTTAGGTCCCCGACAGGGATTGCGCCAGCCCCAGCATTTT. Its protein product is CASSLGPRQGLRQPQHF. This rearrangement joins TRBV12-3 or TRBV12-4 to TRBJ1-5, with TRBD1 identical over 7 bases. The ends lost 1 base at V and 7 bases at J; junction bases unmatched: 13. The CDR3 is made up of 17 amino acids.